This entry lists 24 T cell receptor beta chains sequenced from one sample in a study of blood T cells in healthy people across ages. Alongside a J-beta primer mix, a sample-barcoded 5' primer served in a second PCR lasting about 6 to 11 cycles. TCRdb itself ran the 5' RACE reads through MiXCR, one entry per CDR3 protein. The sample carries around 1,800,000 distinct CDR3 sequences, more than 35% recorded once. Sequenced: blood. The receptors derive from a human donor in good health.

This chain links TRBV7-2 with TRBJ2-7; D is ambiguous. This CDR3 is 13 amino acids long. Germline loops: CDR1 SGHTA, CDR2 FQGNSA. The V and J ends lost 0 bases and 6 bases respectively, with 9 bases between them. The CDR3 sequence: CASSLALGTEQYF. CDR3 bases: TGTGCCAGCAGCTTAGCGTTAGGAACCGAGCAGTACTTC.

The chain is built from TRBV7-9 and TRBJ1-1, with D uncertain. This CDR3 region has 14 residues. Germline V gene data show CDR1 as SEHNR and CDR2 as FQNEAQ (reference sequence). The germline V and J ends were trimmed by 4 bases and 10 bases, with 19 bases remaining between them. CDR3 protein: CASSYSGPFPGAFF. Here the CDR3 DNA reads TGTGCCAGCAGCTACTCCGGGCCTTTCCCCGGAGCTTTCTTT.

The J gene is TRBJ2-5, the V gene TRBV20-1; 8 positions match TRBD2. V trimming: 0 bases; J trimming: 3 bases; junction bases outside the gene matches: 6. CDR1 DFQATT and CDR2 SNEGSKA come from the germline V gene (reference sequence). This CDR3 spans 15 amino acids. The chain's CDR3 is CSARDRGLGEETQYF. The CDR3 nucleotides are TGCAGTGCTAGAGATCGGGGACTAGGAGAAGAGACCCAGTACTTC.

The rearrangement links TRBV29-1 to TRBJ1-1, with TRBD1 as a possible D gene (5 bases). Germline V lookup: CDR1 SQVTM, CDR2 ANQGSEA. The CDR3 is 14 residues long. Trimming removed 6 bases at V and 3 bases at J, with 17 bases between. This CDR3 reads CSVGPRQTDTEAFF. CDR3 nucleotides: TGCAGCGTGGGCCCGCGACAGACTGACACTGAAGCTTTCTTT.

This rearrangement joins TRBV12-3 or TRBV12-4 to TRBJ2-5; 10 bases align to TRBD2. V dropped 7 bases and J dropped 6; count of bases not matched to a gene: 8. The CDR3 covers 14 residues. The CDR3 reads CASTYSGGYKTQYF. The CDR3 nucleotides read TGTGCCAGCACCTATAGCGGGGGGTACAAGACCCAGTACTTC.

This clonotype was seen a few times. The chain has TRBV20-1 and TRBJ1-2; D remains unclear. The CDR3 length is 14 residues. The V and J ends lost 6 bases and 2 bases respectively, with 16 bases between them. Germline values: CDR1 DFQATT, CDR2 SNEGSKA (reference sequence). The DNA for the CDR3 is TGCAGTGCCGGAGGACCGATTTCCAACTATGGCTACACCTTC. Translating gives CSAGGPISNYGYTF.

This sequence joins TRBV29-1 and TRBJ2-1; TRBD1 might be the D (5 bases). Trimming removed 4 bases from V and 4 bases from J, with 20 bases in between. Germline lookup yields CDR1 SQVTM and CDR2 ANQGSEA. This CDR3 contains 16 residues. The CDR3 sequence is CSVGVSGALSYNEQFF. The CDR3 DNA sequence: TGCAGCGTTGGGGTTAGTGGGGCCCTATCATACAATGAGCAGTTCTTC.

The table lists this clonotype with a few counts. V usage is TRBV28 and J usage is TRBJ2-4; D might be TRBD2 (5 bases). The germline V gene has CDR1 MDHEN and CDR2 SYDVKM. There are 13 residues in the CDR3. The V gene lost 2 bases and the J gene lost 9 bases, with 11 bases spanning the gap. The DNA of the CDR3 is TGTGCCAGCAGTTTAGGTAGCGCGGTCATTCAGTACTTC. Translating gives CASSLGSAVIQYF.

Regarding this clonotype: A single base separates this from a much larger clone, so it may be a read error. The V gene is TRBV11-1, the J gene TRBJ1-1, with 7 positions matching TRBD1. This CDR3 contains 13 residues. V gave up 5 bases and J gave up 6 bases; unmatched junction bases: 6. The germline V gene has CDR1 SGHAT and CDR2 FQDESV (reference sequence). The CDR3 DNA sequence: TGTGCCAGCAGCCCGACAGGGAGCCCTGAAGCTTTCTTT. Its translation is CASSPTGSPEAFF.

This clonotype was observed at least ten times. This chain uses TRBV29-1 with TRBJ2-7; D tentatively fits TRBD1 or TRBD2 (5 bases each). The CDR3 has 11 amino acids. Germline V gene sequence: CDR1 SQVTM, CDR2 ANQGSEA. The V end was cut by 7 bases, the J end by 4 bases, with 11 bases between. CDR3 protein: CSGRDVYEQYF. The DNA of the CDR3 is TGCAGCGGTAGGGACGTTTACGAGCAGTACTTC.

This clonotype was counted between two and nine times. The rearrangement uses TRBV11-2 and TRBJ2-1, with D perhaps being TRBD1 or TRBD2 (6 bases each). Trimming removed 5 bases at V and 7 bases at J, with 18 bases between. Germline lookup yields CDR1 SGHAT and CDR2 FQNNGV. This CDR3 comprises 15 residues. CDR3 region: CASSTNPGAMNEQFF. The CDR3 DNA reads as TGTGCCAGCAGCACGAATCCGGGGGCGATGAATGAGCAGTTCTTC.

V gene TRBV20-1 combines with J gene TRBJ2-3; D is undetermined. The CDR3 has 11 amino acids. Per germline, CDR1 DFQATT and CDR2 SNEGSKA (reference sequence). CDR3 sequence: CSSPLADTQYF. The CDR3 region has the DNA TGCTCATCACCCCTGGCAGATACGCAGTATTTT.

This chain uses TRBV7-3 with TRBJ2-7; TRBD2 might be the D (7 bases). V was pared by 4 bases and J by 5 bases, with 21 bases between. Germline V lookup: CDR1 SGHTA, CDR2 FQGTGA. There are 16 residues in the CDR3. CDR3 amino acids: CASSSSPRGASDEQYF. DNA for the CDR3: TGTGCCAGCAGCTCCTCCCCCCGGGGGGCGAGCGACGAGCAGTACTTC.

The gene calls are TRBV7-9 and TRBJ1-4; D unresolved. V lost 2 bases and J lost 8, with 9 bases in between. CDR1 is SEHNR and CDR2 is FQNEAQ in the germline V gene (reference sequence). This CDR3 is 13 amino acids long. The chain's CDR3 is CASSLTLVEKLFF. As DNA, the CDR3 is TGTGCCAGCAGCTTAACACTTGTCGAAAAACTGTTTTTT.

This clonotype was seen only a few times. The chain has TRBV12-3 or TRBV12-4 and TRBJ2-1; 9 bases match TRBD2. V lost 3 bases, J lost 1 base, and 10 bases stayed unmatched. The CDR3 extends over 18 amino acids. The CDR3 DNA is TGTGCCAGCAGTTTCTCCCCTCCGGGACTAGCTTCCTACAATGAGCAGTTCTTC. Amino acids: CASSFSPPGLASYNEQFF.

The CDR3 sequence: CSARVTSGETQYF. CDR3 DNA sequence: TGCAGTGCTAGAGTGACTAGCGGGGAGACCCAGTACTTC. V and J are TRBV20-1 and TRBJ2-4; 10 positions agree with TRBD2. Judging by the DNA end, TRBJ2-5 fits better; the J call may be wrong. This CDR3 has 13 residues. Germline CDR1 and CDR2: DFQATT and SNEGSKA (reference sequence).

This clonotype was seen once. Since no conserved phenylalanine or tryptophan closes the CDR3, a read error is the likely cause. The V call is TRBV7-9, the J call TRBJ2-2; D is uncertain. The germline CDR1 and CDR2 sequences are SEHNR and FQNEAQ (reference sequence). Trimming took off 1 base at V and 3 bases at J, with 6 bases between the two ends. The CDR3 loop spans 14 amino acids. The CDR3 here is CASSLGTYTGELFV. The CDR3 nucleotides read TGTGCCAGCAGCTTAGGCACCTACACCGGGGAGCTGTTTGTT.

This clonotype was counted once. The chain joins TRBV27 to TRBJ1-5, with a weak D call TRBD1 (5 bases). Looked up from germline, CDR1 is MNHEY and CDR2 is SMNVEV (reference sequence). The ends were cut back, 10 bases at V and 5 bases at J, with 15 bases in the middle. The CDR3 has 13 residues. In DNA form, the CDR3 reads TGTGCCACAGGGATGCAACTCGATCAGCCCCAGCATTTT. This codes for CATGMQLDQPQHF.

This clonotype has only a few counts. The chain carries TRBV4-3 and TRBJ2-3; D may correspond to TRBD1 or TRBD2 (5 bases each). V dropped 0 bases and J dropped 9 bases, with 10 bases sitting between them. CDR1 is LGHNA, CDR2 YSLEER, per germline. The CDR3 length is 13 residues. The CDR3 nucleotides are TGCGCCAGCAGCCAAGAGCCCGGGGACACGCAGTATTTT. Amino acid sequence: CASSQEPGDTQYF.

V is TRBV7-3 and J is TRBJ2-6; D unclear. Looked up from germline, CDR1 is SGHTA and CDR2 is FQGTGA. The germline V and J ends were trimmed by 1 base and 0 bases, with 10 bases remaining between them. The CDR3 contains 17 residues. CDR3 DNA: TGTGCCAGCAGCTTAAACCCATTGAACTCTGGGGCCAACGTCCTGACTTTC. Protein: CASSLNPLNSGANVLTF. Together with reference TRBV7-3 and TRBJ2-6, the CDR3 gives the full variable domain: GAGVSQTPSNKVTEKGKYVELRCDPISGHTALYWYRQSLGQGPEFLIYFQGTGAADDSGLPNDRFFAVRPEGSVSTLKIQRTERGDSAVYLCASSLNPLNSGANVLTFGAGSRLTVL.

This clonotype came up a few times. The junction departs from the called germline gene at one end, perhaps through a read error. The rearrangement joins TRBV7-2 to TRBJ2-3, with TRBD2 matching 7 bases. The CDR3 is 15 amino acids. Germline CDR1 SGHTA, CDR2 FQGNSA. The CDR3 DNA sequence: TGTTCCAGCAGCTTTTGGGGGGGGAGCACAGATACGCAGTATTTT. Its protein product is CSSSFWGGSTDTQYF.

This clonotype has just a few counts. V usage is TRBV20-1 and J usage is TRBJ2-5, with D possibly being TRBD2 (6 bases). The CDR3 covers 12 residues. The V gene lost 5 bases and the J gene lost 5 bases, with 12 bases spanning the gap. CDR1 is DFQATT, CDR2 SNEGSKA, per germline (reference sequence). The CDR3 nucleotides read TGCAGTGCTTCGGGGGACCGGGAGACCCAGTACTTC. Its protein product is CSASGDRETQYF.

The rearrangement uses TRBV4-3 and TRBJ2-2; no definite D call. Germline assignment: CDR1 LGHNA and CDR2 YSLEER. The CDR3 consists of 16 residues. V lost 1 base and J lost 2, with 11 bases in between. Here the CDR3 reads CASSQGQSENTGELFF. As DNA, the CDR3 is TGCGCCAGCAGCCAAGGGCAGTCTGAAAACACCGGGGAGCTGTTTTTT.

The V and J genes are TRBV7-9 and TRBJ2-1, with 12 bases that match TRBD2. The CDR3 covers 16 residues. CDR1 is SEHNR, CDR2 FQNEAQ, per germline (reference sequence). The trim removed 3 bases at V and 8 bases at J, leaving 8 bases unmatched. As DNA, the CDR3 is TGTGCCAGCAGCTTTCTAGCGGGGGGGCCGAGCGATGAGCAGTTCTTC. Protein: CASSFLAGGPSDEQFF.